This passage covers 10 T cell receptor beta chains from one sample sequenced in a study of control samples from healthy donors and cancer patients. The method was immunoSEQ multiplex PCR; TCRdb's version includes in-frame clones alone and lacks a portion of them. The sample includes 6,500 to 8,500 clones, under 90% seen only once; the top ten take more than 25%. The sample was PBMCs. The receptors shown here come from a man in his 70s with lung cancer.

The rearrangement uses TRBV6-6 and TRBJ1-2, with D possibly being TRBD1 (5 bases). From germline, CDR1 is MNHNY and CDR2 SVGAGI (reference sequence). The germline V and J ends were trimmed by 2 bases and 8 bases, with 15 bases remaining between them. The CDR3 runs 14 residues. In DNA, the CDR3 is TGTGCCAGCAGTTACAAACTTGAGGGGACGGGCTACACCTTC. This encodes CASSYKLEGTGYTF.

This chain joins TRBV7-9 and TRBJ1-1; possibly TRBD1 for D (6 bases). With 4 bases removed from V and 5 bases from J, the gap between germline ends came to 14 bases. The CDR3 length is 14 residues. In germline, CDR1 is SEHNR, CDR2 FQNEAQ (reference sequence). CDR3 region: CASSSFAQGTEAFF. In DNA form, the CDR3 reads TGTGCCAGCAGCTCCTTCGCTCAGGGGACTGAAGCTTTCTTT.

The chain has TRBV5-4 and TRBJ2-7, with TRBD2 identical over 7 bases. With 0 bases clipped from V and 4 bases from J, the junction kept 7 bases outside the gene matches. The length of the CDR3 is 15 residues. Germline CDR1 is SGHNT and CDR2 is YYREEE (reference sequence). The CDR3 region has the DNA TGTGCCAGCAGCTTGGGAGGGAGGGAGATTTACGAGCAGTACTTC. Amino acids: CASSLGGREIYEQYF.

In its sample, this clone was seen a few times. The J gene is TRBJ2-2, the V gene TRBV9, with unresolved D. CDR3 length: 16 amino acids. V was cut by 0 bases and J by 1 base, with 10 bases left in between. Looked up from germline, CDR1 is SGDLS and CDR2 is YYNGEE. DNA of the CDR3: TGTGCCAGCAGCGTAGATCTCGTGGGGAACACCGGGGAGCTGTTTTTT. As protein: CASSVDLVGNTGELFF.

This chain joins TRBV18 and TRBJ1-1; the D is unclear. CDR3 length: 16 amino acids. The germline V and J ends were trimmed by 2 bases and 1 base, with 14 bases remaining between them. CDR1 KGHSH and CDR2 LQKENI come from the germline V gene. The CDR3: CASSPSSSTSNTEAFF. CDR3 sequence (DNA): TGTGCCAGCTCACCATCATCCTCGACATCGAACACTGAAGCTTTCTTT.

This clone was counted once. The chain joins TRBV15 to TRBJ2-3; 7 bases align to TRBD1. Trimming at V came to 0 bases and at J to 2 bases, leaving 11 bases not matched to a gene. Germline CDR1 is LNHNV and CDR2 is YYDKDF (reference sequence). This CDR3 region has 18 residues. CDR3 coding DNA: TGTGCCACCAGCAGAGAAAAGGGGGCTACTACCTTCACAGATACGCAGTATTTT. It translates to CATSREKGATTFTDTQYF.

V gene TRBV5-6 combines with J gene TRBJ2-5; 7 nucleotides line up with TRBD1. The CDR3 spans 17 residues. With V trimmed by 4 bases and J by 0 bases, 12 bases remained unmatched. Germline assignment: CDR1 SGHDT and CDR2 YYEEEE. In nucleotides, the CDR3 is TGTGCCAGCAGCCGGGACAGTTTTTTAGTGTACCAAGAGACCCAGTACTTC. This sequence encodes CASSRDSFLVYQETQYF.

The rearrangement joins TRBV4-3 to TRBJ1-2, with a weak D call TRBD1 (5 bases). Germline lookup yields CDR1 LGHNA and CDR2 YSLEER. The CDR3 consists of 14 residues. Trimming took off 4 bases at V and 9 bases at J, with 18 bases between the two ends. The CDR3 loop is CASSPDRDLGSYTF. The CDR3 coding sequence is TGCGCCAGCAGCCCCGACCGGGACCTTGGGAGCTACACCTTC.

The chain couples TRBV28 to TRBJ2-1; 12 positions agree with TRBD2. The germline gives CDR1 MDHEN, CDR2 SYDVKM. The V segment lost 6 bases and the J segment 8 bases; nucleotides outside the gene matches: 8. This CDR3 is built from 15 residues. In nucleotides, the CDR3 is TGTGCCAGCAGATCCCGACTAGCGGGAGACGATGAGCAGTTCTTC. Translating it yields CASRSRLAGDDEQFF.

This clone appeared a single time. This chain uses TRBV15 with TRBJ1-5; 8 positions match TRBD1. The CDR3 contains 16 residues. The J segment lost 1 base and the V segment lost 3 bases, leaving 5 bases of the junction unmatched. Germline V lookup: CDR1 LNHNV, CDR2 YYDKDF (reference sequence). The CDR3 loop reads CATSRKTGESNQPQHF. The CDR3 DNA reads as TGTGCCACCAGCAGGAAGACAGGGGAGAGCAATCAGCCCCAGCATTTT.